Listed below are T cell receptor beta chains from one sample, sequenced in a study of T cells after yellow fever vaccination. TCRdb processed the 5' RACE reads anew with MiXCR; each CDR3 protein has one entry. The sample has 80,000 to 100,000 distinct CDR3 sequences, under 7% seen once; the top ten hold just over 40%. Sequenced material: CD8+ T cells sorted from PBMCs, taken 10 days after the yellow fever booster vaccination. Every receptor here comes from a young man who received the YFV17D yellow fever vaccine. CDR3s include the opening cysteine and the closing phenylalanine or tryptophan. A D gene is named only where the DNA matches it firmly. Not all rows give a size; the values are once, few, many and, for expanded clones, a class.

d_call j_call v_call clone_size cdr3_nt cdr3_aa
TRBD1 TRBJ2-2 TRBV5-4 - TGTGCCAGCAGCCCAGGACAGGGATGGGCCACCGGGGAGCTGTTTTTT CASSPGQGWATGELFF
TRBD1 TRBJ1-1 TRBV27 - TGTGCCAGCAGTTCGACAGGGACGAACACTGAAGCTTTCTTT CASSSTGTNTEAFF
- TRBJ2-3 TRBV7-2 many TGTGCCAGCAGCCGGAGCGGGTCCAAAGATACGCAGTATTTT CASSRSGSKDTQYF
TRBD1 TRBJ2-7 TRBV5-1 few TGCGCCAGCAGCCCGGGACAGGACGCCTACGAGCAGTACTTC CASSPGQDAYEQYF
TRBD1 TRBJ2-4 TRBV4-1 many TGCGCCAGCAGCACCCGGACAGGGAATCTTGCTCTAGCCAAAAACATTCAGTACTTC CASSTRTGNLALAKNIQYF
- TRBJ2-7 TRBV4-1 - TGCGCCAGCAGCCTCAACTCGAGGGGGGGCAAGGAGCAGTACTTC CASSLNSRGGKEQYF
- TRBJ1-1 TRBV29-1 - TGCAGCGCTGAGACTGAAGCTTTCTTT CSAETEAFF
- TRBJ1-1 TRBV30 - TGTGCCTGGAGTGTGGGGGCGGGTGACACTGAAGCTTTCTTT CAWSVGAGDTEAFF
TRBD1 TRBJ1-4 TRBV15 - TGTGCCACCAGCCCGACAGGGGATAATGAAAAACTGTTTTTT CATSPTGDNEKLFF
- TRBJ2-1 TRBV7-9 few TGTGCCAGCAGCCGGGAGTACAATGAGCAGTTCTTC CASSREYNEQFF
TRBD2 TRBJ2-3 TRBV4-1 - TGCGCCAGCAGCCGCCCCGAAGGGACTAGCGGGGGAGGTGGCGCAGATACGCAGTATTTT CASSRPEGTSGGGGADTQYF
- TRBJ2-2 TRBV11-2 few TGTGCCAGCAGCCCCACCGCTGGAGGCGCCGGGGAGCTGTTTTTT CASSPTAGGAGELFF
- TRBJ2-2 TRBV4-2 many TGTGCCAGCAGCCAAGTGACTGGGAACACCGGGGAGCTGTTTTTT CASSQVTGNTGELFF
- TRBJ2-7 TRBV5-5 many TGTGCCAGCAGCTTATCGGACTGGGGCGAGCAGTACTTC CASSLSDWGEQYF
- TRBJ2-6 TRBV10-3 - TGTGCCATCAGTGGGACAGCCAGCTCTGGGGCCAACGTCCTGACTTTC CAISGTASSGANVLTF
- TRBJ1-1 TRBV19 - TGTGCCAGTAGTATTAGTGGGAGCACTGAAGCTTTCTTT CASSISGSTEAFF
- TRBJ2-2 TRBV25-1 many TGTGCCATGGCCTCACCGGACACCGGGGAGCTGTTTTTT CAMASPDTGELFF
- TRBJ2-2 TRBV12-3/TRBV12-4 - TGTGCCCTGGGAAAGGGGACCGGGGAGCTGTTTTTT CALGKGTGELFF
TRBD2 TRBJ2-5 TRBV4-1 few TGCGCCAGCAGCCTTACTAGCGGGGGGGCTTTCATAGAGACCCAGTACTTC CASSLTSGGAFIETQYF
- TRBJ2-1 TRBV4-3 few TGCGCCAGCAGCCAAGATGACTCGGATGAGCAGTTCTTC CASSQDDSDEQFF
- TRBJ2-2 TRBV3-1 - TGTGCCAGCAGCCGGGGCTACCCCCCCCCCGGGGAGCTGTTTTTT CASSRGYPPPGELFF
- TRBJ2-5 TRBV7-9 many TGTGCCAGCAGCTTATGGGACGTCTCAGGGGAAGAGACCCAGTACTTC CASSLWDVSGEETQYF
- TRBJ2-2 TRBV11-2 few TGTGCCAGCAGCTTAACACCTCAGGTTCCCGGGGAGCTGTTTTTT CASSLTPQVPGELFF
- TRBJ1-1 TRBV20-1 few TGCAGTGCTCTTTCGCCTGGGAGCACTGAAGCTTTCTTT CSALSPGSTEAFF
TRBD2 TRBJ2-7 TRBV12-3/TRBV12-4 - TGTGCCAGCAGTTTAGCCCTTCCCCTCGAATCGGGAGGCGAGCAGTACTTC CASSLALPLESGGEQYF
- TRBJ1-2 TRBV6-2/TRBV6-3 few TGTGCCAGCAGTTACGACGGGTATGGCTACACCTTC CASSYDGYGYTF
- TRBJ2-5 TRBV5-5 many TGTGCCAGCAGTCGGGTGGGGGAGACCCAGTACTTC CASSRVGETQYF
- TRBJ1-1 TRBV29-1 few TGCAGCGTCTACTGGGACGAAGCTTTCTTT CSVYWDEAFF
TRBD2 TRBJ2-3 TRBV7-9 many TGTGCCAGCAGCTCTCAATTCCGTAGCGGGGGGGCCTTTATAGATACGCAGTATTTT CASSSQFRSGGAFIDTQYF
TRBD1 TRBJ2-7 TRBV7-8 many TGTGCCAGCAGCACACAGGGGGCCCCCTACGAGCAGTACTTC CASSTQGAPYEQYF
TRBD1 TRBJ2-7 TRBV3-1 few TGTGCCAGCAGCCATCACCTACACGACAGGGACGAGCAGTACTTC CASSHHLHDRDEQYF
TRBD1 TRBJ2-3 TRBV4-1 few TGCGCCAGCAGCCAGGCGTGGACAGGGGGCACAGATACGCAGTATTTT CASSQAWTGGTDTQYF
- TRBJ2-3 TRBV24-1 many TGTGCCACCAGTGACCCGACAACTAGGGAAGATACGCAGTATTTT CATSDPTTREDTQYF
TRBD1 TRBJ2-5 TRBV4-3 - TGCGCCAGCAGCCAAGACTGGACAGGGGAGAACCAAGAGACCCAGTACTTC CASSQDWTGENQETQYF
TRBD1 TRBJ1-1 TRBV19 few TGTGCCAGTAGGGGGACAGGGGGCAACACTGAAGCTTTCTTT CASRGTGGNTEAFF
TRBD1 TRBJ2-3 TRBV11-2 - TGTGCCAGCAGCGCCAGGACAGGTCACCGCCCAGATACGCAGTATTTT CASSARTGHRPDTQYF
TRBD1 TRBJ2-7 TRBV7-9 - TGTGCCAGCAGCGACCGGGACAGCTACGAGCAGTACTTC CASSDRDSYEQYF
TRBD2 TRBJ2-3 TRBV7-2 - TGTGCCAGCAGTGACCCCCTACTAGCGGGGGAAACAGATACGCAGTATTTT CASSDPLLAGETDTQYF
TRBD1 TRBJ1-1 TRBV6-6 - TGTGCCAGCAGTCGACCAGGACAGGAGCTCACTGAAGCTTTCTTT CASSRPGQELTEAFF
- TRBJ2-4 TRBV19 few TGTGCCAGTAGTACCTTTCACGGGGGCCGAAACATTCAGTACTTC CASSTFHGGRNIQYF
- TRBJ2-1 TRBV7-9 - TGTGCCAGCAGCTTAGGGGCAGCGACCTACAATGAGCAGTTCTTC CASSLGAATYNEQFF
TRBD2 TRBJ2-1 TRBV10-3 few TGTGCCATCAGTGCGCTAGCGGGATACAATGAGCAGTTCTTC CAISALAGYNEQFF
- TRBJ1-5 TRBV28 few TGTGCCAGCAGGCCACCAAGGGGCCCCAATCAGCCCCAGCATTTT CASRPPRGPNQPQHF
TRBD1 TRBJ2-2 TRBV29-1 many TGCAGCGTTGCGGACAGGGGTACCGGGGAGCTGTTTTTT CSVADRGTGELFF
- TRBJ2-1 TRBV23-1 - TGCGCCAGCAGTCAATCTGGGGGCGCAGGGTGGGGTGAGCAGTTCTTC CASSQSGGAGWGEQFF
- TRBJ2-1 TRBV5-1 - TGCGCCAGCAGCTTGGGCCGCTTCAATGAGCAGTTCTTC CASSLGRFNEQFF
TRBD1 TRBJ2-7 TRBV6-5 few TGTGCCAGCAGTGCCGGGACAGGGAGGTACGAGCAGTACTTC CASSAGTGRYEQYF
- TRBJ2-3 TRBV12-3/TRBV12-4 - TGTGCCAGCAGTTGGGTCCACAGCACAGATACGCAGTATTTT CASSWVHSTDTQYF